Listed here are 6 T cell receptor beta chains from one sample, sequenced in a study of blood T cell repertoires in COVID-19. The table came from immunoSEQ multiplex PCR; TCRdb's copy has only in-frame clones and leaves some out. The table has around 100,000 clones, 88% seen once. Source material: peripheral blood. Source of these receptors: a man at least 80 years old with acute or convalescent COVID-19.

The rearrangement joins TRBV27 to TRBJ2-2; 9 bases line up with TRBD2. Germline V gene lookup returns CDR1 MNHEY and CDR2 SMNVEV (reference sequence). The CDR3 covers 16 residues. V shed 5 bases, J shed 0 bases, and the junction held 4 bases outside the gene matches. CDR3 residues: CASSPRLAANTGELFF. CDR3 coding DNA: TGTGCCAGCAGTCCACGACTAGCGGCGAACACCGGGGAGCTGTTTTTT.

This chain links TRBV9 with TRBJ1-1; D may be TRBD1 (5 bases). Germline CDR1 reads SGDLS; CDR2 reads YYNGEE. V lost 8 bases and J 5 bases, leaving 16 bases between the germline ends. The CDR3 runs to 13 residues. Here the CDR3 reads CASTRDSRTEAFF. The CDR3 DNA reads TGTGCCAGTACCAGGGATTCACGGACTGAAGCTTTCTTT.

The V and J genes are TRBV2 and TRBJ2-1; 7 bases are a match to TRBD2. The V and J ends lost 3 bases and 10 bases, in that order; junction bases with no gene match: 6. This CDR3 is built from 13 residues. CDR1 is SNHLY, CDR2 FYNNEI, per germline. The DNA of the CDR3 is TGTGCCAGCAGTGATCGGGGGGTGGGCGAGCAGTTCTTC. Translated, it gives CASSDRGVGEQFF.

CDR3 amino acids: CASSQSVGGYDEQYF. DNA of the CDR3: TGTGCCAGCAGCCAGTCCGTGGGGGGGTACGACGAGCAGTACTTC. The V call is TRBV4-2, the J call TRBJ2-7; 7 positions agree with TRBD2. V gave up 3 bases and J gave up 5 bases; unmatched junction bases: 10. Germline CDR1 is LGHNA and CDR2 is YNFKEQ. The CDR3 is made up of 15 amino acids.

This clone occurred a few times. The chain combines TRBV10-3 with TRBJ2-7, with D possibly being TRBD1 (6 bases). This CDR3 is built from 14 residues. The germline V and J ends were trimmed by 7 bases and 6 bases, with 19 bases remaining between them. Looked up from germline, CDR1 is ENHRY and CDR2 is SYGVKD. The CDR3 sequence: CAINPRQDLGEQYF. DNA for the CDR3: TGTGCCATCAACCCAAGACAGGACCTGGGCGAGCAGTACTTC.

The chain has TRBV7-9 and TRBJ2-5, with TRBD2 identical over 10 bases. This CDR3 region has 15 residues. Germline V gene sequence: CDR1 SEHNR, CDR2 FQNEAQ (reference sequence). The V and J ends lost 5 bases and 5 bases, in that order; junction bases with no gene match: 8. The CDR3 sequence is CASSPTLAGKETQYF. In DNA form, the CDR3 reads TGTGCCAGCAGCCCGACACTAGCGGGGAAGGAGACCCAGTACTTC.